Listed below are T cell receptor beta chains from one sample, sequenced in a study of Ad26.COV2.S vaccination and SARS-CoV-2 variants. Using immunoSEQ multiplex PCR, the repertoire was profiled, and TCRdb retains in-frame clones only, with some absent. This sample has fewer than 500,000 clones, with 75% to 95% found just once. The sample was peripheral blood, taken in a trial of Ad26.COV2.S vaccine versus placebo. These receptors were taken from a person between 18 and 65 years old who received the Ad26.COV2.S COVID-19 vaccine or a placebo. CDR3s include the opening cysteine and the closing phenylalanine or tryptophan. The order of the fields is V gene, clone size, J gene, D gene, CDR3 protein, CDR3 DNA. A D gene is named only where the DNA matches it firmly. Not every row has a clone size; where given, it reads once, few, many or a size class.

TRBV21-1,-,TRBJ1-4,-,CASSKVAGDNEKLFF,TGTGCCAGCAGCAAGGTGGCAGGGGATAATGAAAAACTGTTTTTT
TRBV29-1,-,TRBJ2-7,-,CSVISGGRHVLPYEQYF,TGCAGCGTCATCTCGGGGGGCAGACACGTCCTTCCCTACGAGCAGTACTTC
TRBV7-2,once,TRBJ1-5,-,CASSLFSGATNQPQHF,TGTGCCAGCAGCTTATTTTCAGGGGCCACTAATCAGCCCCAGCATTTT
TRBV6-2/TRBV6-3,-,TRBJ2-7,-,CASSSLGSYEQYF,TGTGCCAGCAGTTCGCTAGGCTCCTACGAGCAGTACTTC
TRBV19,-,TRBJ2-1,TRBD2,CASSSSGSRAEQFF,TGTGCCAGTAGTTCTAGCGGGAGCCGGGCTGAGCAGTTCTTC
TRBV12-3/TRBV12-4,-,TRBJ2-3,-,CASSPSDTQYF,TGTGCCAGCAGCCCCTCAGATACGCAGTATTTT
TRBV30,-,TRBJ2-7,TRBD2,CAWTHRVAGYEQYF,TGTGCCTGGACACATCGGGTAGCGGGATACGAGCAGTACTTC
TRBV13,-,TRBJ2-3,-,CASSLAGGSDTQYF,TGTGCCAGCAGCTTAGCGGGGGGCTCGGATACGCAGTATTTT
TRBV19,-,TRBJ2-2,TRBD2,CASSYGLAGGYTGELFF,TGTGCCAGTAGTTATGGACTAGCGGGAGGTTACACCGGGGAGCTGTTTTTT
TRBV7-7,-,TRBJ2-5,-,CASSPLPSAQETQYF,TGTGCTAGCAGCCCCCTGCCCTCGGCGCAAGAGACCCAGTACTTC
TRBV19,-,TRBJ2-1,TRBD2,CASSIGAGSVHEQFF,TGTGCCAGTAGTATAGGAGCGGGATCGGTCCATGAGCAGTTCTTC
TRBV2,-,TRBJ2-5,-,CASSEDSRETQYF,TGTGCCAGCAGTGAGGACAGTCGGGAGACCCAGTACTTC
TRBV30,-,TRBJ1-2,-,CAWSVRAGKNYGYTF,TGTGCCTGGAGTGTACGGGCAGGAAAAAACTATGGCTACACCTTC
TRBV9,-,TRBJ1-4,-,CASSLGGDEKLFF,TGTGCCAGCAGTTTAGGGGGGGATGAAAAACTGTTTTTT
TRBV5-1,-,TRBJ2-5,-,CASSGALQETQYF,TGCGCCAGCAGCGGGGCTTTGCAAGAGACCCAGTACTTC
TRBV5-1,-,TRBJ2-5,TRBD2,CASSSRNVAGPGGETQYF,TGCGCCAGCAGCTCCCGGAATGTAGCGGGACCCGGAGGGGAGACCCAGTACTTC
TRBV7-2,once,TRBJ2-7,-,CASSFARSSYEQYF,TGTGCCAGCAGCTTCGCCAGATCCTCCTACGAGCAGTACTTC
TRBV5-4,-,TRBJ2-5,-,CASSLKRGRETQYF,TGTGCCAGCAGCTTGAAACGAGGGAGAGAGACCCAGTACTTC
TRBV18,-,TRBJ1-6,TRBD1,CASSQQGAYNSPLHF,TGTGCCAGCTCACAACAGGGGGCGTATAATTCACCCCTCCACTTT
TRBV20-1,-,TRBJ2-5,TRBD2,CSASGLRGSGRGQETQYF,TGCAGTGCTAGTGGTCTAAGGGGTAGCGGGAGAGGGCAAGAGACCCAGTACTTC
TRBV6-2/TRBV6-3,many,TRBJ2-1,TRBD2,CASSTSGKGGEQFF,TGTGCCAGCAGTACTAGCGGGAAAGGAGGTGAGCAGTTCTTC
TRBV14,-,TRBJ1-1,-,CASSQKGNTEAFF,TGTGCCAGCAGCCAAAAGGGGAACACTGAAGCTTTCTTT
TRBV7-2,-,TRBJ2-7,-,CASSQDGPYEQYF,TGTGCCAGCAGCCAGGACGGGCCCTACGAGCAGTACTTC
TRBV7-2,-,TRBJ2-7,-,CASSPGPVYEQYF,TGTGCCAGCAGCCCTGGGCCCGTTTACGAGCAGTACTTC
TRBV2,once,TRBJ2-1,TRBD1,CASSSDRAVTNEQFF,TGTGCCAGCAGTTCCGACAGGGCGGTTACGAATGAGCAGTTCTTC
TRBV29-1,once,TRBJ1-5,-,CSAGAGVAQPQHF,TGCAGCGCGGGGGCAGGGGTTGCGCAGCCCCAGCATTTT
TRBV19,-,TRBJ2-7,-,CASSLTGGYEQYF,TGTGCCAGTAGTCTCACTGGGGGCTACGAGCAGTACTTC
TRBV19,few,TRBJ1-5,-,CASSIQGKPNQPQHF,TGTGCCAGTAGTATCCAGGGGAAACCCAATCAGCCCCAGCATTTT
TRBV4-3,-,TRBJ1-1,-,CASSQEGLGTEAFF,TGCGCCAGCAGCCAAGAGGGACTGGGGACTGAAGCTTTCTTT
TRBV19,-,TRBJ2-3,-,CASSMGPASTDTQYF,TGTGCCAGTAGTATGGGCCCAGCTAGCACAGATACGCAGTATTTT
TRBV4-1,once,TRBJ1-1,-,CASTGLRGGGTEAFF,TGCGCCAGCACTGGATTGAGGGGGGGAGGCACTGAAGCTTTCTTT
TRBV27,-,TRBJ2-7,TRBD2,CASSSSGRFPLEQYF,TGTGCCAGCAGCTCTAGCGGGAGATTCCCCCTCGAGCAGTACTTC
TRBV4-1,-,TRBJ2-7,TRBD2,CASSQTGLAVYEQYF,TGCGCCAGCAGCCAAACGGGACTAGCGGTCTACGAGCAGTACTTC
TRBV5-5,-,TRBJ2-1,TRBD2,CASSLAGTSVRSYNEQFF,TGTGCCAGCAGCTTGGCCGGGACTAGTGTGCGCTCCTACAATGAGCAGTTCTTC
TRBV30,-,TRBJ2-4,-,CAWIGQGISKNIQYF,TGTGCCTGGATCGGGCAGGGGATTTCCAAAAACATTCAGTACTTC
TRBV28,-,TRBJ2-3,TRBD2,CASGTSGGVPTDTQYF,TGTGCCAGCGGGACTAGCGGGGGGGTCCCCACAGATACGCAGTATTTT
TRBV21-1,many,TRBJ1-2,-,CASSKAQDRTRYGYTF,TGTGCCAGCAGCAAAGCGCAGGACAGGACGCGGTATGGCTACACCTTC
TRBV7-9,-,TRBJ2-3,-,CASSPLGGSTDTQYF,TGTGCCAGCAGCCCCCTGGGCGGGAGCACAGATACGCAGTATTTT
TRBV12-3/TRBV12-4,-,TRBJ2-7,-,CASTGGYEQYF,TGTGCCAGCACAGGCGGGTACGAGCAGTACTTC
TRBV7-2,-,TRBJ1-1,-,CASSFKVRDTEAFF,TGTGCCAGCAGCTTCAAAGTCCGGGACACTGAAGCTTTCTTT
TRBV3-1/TRBV3-2,-,TRBJ2-2,TRBD2,CASSQVMVGLAGANTGELFF,TGTGCCAGCAGCCAAGTGATGGTTGGGCTAGCGGGAGCTAACACCGGGGAGCTGTTTTTT
TRBV9,-,TRBJ1-2,-,CASSVTGRDGYTF,TGTGCCAGCAGCGTTACAGGGAGGGATGGCTACACCTTC
TRBV19,-,TRBJ2-2,-,CASSLGPPGELFF,TGTGCCAGTAGTCTGGGGCCCCCCGGGGAGCTGTTTTTT
TRBV27,-,TRBJ1-5,TRBD1,CASSDREAQPQHF,TGTGCCAGCAGTGACAGGGAGGCTCAGCCCCAGCATTTT
TRBV19,-,TRBJ1-5,-,CASSRRDIISNQPQHF,TGTGCCAGTAGTAGGCGGGACATCATAAGCAATCAGCCCCAGCATTTT
TRBV19,once,TRBJ1-5,-,CASSIWNRVIQPQHF,TGTGCCAGTAGTATCTGGAACAGGGTGATCCAGCCCCAGCATTTT
TRBV6-6,-,TRBJ1-1,-,CASSYFVNTEAFF,TGTGCCAGCAGTTACTTCGTGAACACTGAAGCTTTCTTT
TRBV5-6,-,TRBJ1-5,TRBD1,CASSKGTGSNQPQHF,TGTGCCAGCAGCAAAGGGACAGGGAGCAATCAGCCCCAGCATTTT
TRBV9,-,TRBJ2-1,-,CASSPQRVWVYEQFF,TGTGCCAGCAGCCCCCAGCGGGTATGGGTTTATGAGCAGTTCTTC